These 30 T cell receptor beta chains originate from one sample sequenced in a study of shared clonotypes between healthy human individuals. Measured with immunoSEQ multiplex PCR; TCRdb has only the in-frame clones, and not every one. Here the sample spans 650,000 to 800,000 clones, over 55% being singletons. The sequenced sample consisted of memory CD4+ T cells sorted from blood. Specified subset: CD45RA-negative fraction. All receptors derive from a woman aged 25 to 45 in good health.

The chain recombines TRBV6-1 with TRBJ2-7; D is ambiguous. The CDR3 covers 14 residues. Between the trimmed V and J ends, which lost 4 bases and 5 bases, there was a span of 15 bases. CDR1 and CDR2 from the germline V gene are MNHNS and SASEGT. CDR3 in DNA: TGTGCCAGCAGTGTAGGTCAGGCGGACGACGAGCAGTACTTC. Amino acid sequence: CASSVGQADDEQYF.

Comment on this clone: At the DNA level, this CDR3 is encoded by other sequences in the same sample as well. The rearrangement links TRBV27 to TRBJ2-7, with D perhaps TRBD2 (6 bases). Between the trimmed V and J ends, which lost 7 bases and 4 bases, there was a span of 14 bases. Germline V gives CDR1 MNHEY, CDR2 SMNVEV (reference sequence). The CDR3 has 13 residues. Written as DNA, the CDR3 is TGTGCCAGCAATGGGGGGACGGGTTACGAGCAGTACTTC. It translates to CASNGGTGYEQYF.

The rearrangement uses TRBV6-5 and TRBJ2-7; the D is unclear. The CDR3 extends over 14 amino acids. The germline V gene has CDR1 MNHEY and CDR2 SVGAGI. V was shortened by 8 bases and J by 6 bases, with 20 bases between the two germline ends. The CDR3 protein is CASQNSGRHREQYF. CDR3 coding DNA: TGTGCCAGCCAAAACTCCGGCAGGCACCGCGAGCAGTACTTC.

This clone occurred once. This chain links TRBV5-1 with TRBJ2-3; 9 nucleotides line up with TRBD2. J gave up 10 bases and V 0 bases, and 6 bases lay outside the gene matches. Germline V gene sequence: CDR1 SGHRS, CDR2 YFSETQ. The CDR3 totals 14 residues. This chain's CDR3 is CASSLGQREVAQYF. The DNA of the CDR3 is TGCGCCAGCAGCTTGGGCCAGCGGGAGGTTGCGCAGTATTTT.

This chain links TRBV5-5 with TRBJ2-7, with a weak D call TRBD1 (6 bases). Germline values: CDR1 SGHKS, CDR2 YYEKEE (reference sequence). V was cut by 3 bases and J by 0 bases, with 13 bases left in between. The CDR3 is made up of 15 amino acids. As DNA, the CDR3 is TGTGCCAGCAGCTGGCAGAGGGACAACTCCTACGAGCAGTACTTC. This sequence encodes CASSWQRDNSYEQYF.

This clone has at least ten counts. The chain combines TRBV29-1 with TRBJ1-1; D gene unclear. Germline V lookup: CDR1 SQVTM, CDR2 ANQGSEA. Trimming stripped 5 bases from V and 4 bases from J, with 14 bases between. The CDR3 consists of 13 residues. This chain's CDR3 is CSVPSPGGTEAFF. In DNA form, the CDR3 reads TGCAGCGTTCCTTCTCCGGGAGGCACTGAAGCTTTCTTT.

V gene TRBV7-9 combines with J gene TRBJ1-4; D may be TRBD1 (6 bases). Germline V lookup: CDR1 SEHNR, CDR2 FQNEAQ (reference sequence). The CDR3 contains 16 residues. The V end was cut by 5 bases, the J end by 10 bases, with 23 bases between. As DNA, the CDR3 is TGTGCCAGCAGCGCTGACCCGGGACAAGGAAGCGGAAAACTGTTTTTT. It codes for CASSADPGQGSGKLFF.

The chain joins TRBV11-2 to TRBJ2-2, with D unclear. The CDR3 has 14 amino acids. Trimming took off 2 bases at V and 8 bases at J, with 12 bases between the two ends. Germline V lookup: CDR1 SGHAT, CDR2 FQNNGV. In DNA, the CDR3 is TGTGCCAGCAGCTTATTACGGCAGAATGGGGAGCTGTTTTTT. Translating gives CASSLLRQNGELFF.

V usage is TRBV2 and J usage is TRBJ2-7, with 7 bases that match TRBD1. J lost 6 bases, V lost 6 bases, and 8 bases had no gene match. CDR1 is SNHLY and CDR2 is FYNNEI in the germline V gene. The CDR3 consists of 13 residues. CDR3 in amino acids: CASRNYRGSEQYF. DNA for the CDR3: TGTGCCAGCAGAAATTACAGGGGATCCGAGCAGTACTTC. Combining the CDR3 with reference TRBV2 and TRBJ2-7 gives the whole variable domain EPEVTQTPSHQVTQMGQEVILRCVPISNHLYFYWYRQILGQKVEFLVSFYNNEISEKSEIFDDQFSVERPDGSNFTLKIRSTKLEDSAMYFCASRNYRGSEQYFGPGTRLTVT.

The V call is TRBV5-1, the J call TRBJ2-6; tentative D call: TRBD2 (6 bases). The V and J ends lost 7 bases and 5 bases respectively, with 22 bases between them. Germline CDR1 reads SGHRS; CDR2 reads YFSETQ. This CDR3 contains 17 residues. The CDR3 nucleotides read TGCGCCAGCTCGGATAGCGGTTCACAAAGTCGGGCCAACGTCCTGACTTTC. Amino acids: CASSDSGSQSRANVLTF.

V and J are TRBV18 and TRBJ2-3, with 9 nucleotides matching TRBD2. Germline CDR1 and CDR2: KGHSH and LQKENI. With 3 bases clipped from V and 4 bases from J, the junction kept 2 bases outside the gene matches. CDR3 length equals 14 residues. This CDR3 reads CASSPIAGADTQYF. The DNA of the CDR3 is TGTGCCAGCTCACCGATAGCGGGAGCAGATACGCAGTATTTT.

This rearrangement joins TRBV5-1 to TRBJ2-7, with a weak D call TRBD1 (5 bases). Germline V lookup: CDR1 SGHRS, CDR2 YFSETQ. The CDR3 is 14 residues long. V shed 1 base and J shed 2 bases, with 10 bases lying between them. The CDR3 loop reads CASSLSAGTYEQYF. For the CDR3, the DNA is TGCGCCAGCAGCTTGAGTGCAGGGACCTACGAGCAGTACTTC.

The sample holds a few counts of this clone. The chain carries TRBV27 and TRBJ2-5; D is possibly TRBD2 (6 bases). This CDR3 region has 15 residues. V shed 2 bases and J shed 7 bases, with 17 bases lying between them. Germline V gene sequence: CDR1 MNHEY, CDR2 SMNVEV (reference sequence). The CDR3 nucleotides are TGTGCCAGCAGTTTAGCGGGGAACTCGAAGGGGACCCAGTACTTC. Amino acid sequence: CASSLAGNSKGTQYF.

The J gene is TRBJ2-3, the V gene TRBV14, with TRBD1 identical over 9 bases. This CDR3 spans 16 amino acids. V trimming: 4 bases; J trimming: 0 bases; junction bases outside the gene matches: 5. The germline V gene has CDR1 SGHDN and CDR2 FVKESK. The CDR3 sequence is CASSLQGARSTDTQYF. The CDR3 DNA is TGTGCCAGCAGCCTACAGGGGGCCCGGAGCACAGATACGCAGTATTTT.

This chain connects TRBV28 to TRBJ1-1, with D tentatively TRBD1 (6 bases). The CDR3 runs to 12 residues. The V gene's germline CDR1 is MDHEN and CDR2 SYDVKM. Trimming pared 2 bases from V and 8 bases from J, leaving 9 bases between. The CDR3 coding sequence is TGTGCCAGCAGTTTAAAACAGGGCGAAGCTTTCTTT. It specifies CASSLKQGEAFF.

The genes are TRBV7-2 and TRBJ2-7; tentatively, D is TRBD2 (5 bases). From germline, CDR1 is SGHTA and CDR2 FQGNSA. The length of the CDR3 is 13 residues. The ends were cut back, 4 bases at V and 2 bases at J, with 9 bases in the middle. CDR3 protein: CASSSSTTYEQYF. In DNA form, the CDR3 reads TGTGCCAGCAGCTCGTCGACTACCTACGAGCAGTACTTC.

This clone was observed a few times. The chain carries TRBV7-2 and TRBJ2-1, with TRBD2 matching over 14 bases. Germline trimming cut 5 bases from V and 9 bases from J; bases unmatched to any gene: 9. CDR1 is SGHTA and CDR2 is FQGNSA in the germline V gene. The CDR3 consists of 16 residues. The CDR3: CASSRPAGTSGGEQFF. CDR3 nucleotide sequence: TGTGCCAGCAGCCGCCCGGCGGGGACTAGCGGGGGTGAGCAGTTCTTC.

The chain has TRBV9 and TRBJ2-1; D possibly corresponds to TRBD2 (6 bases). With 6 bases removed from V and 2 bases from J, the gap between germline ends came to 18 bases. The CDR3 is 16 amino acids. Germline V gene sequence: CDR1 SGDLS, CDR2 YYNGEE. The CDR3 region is CASTPVPAGTYNEQFF. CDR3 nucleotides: TGTGCCAGCACCCCAGTCCCAGCGGGCACCTACAATGAGCAGTTCTTC.

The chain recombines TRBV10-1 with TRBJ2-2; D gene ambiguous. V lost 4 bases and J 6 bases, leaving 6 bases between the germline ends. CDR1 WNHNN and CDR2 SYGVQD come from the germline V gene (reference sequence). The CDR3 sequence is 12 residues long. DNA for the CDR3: TGCGCCAGCAGTGTAGTGCCCGGGGAGCTGTTTTTT. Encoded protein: CASSVVPGELFF.

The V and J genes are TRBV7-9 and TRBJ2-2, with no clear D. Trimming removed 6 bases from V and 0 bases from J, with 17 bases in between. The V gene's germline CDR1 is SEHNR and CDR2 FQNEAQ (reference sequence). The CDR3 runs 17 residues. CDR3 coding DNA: TGTGCCAGCAGGGTTTGGCGAGCAGCTCCGAACACCGGGGAGCTGTTTTTT. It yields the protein CASRVWRAAPNTGELFF.

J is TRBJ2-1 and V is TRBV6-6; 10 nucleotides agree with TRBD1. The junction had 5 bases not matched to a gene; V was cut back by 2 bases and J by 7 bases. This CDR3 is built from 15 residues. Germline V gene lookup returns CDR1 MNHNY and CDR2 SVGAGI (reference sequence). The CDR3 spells CASSYPGQGGNEQFF. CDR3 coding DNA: TGTGCCAGCAGTTACCCCGGACAGGGGGGAAATGAGCAGTTCTTC.

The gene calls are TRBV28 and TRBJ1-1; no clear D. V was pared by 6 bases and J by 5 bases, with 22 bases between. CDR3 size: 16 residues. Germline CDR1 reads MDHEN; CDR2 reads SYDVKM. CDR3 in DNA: TGTGCCAGCAGACAATACAGTTTGAGGGTGCCGACTGAAGCTTTCTTT. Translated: CASRQYSLRVPTEAFF.

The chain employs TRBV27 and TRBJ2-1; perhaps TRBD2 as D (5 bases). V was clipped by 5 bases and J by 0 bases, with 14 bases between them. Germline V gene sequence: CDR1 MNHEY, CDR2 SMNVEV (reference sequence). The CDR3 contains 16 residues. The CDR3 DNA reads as TGTGCCAGCAGTCCCGTGGAGGCAAGCTCCTACAATGAGCAGTTCTTC. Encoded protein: CASSPVEASSYNEQFF.

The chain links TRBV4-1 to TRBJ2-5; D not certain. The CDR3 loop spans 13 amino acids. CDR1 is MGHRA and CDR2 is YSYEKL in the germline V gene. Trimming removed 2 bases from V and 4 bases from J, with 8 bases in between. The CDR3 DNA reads TGCGCCAGCAGCCAATTTCTGGGAGAGACCCAGTACTTC. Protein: CASSQFLGETQYF.

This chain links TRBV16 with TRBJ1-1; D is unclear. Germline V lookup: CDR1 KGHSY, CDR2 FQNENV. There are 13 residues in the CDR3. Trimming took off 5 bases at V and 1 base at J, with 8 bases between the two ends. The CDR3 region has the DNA TGTGCCAGCAGCAGCGACTGGAACACTGAAGCTTTCTTT. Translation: CASSSDWNTEAFF. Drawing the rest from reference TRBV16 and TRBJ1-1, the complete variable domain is GEEVAQTPKHLVRGEGQKAKLYCAPIKGHSYVFWYQQVLKNEFKFLISFQNENVFDETGMPKERFSAKCLPNSPCSLEIQATKLEDSAVYFCASSSDWNTEAFFGQGTRLTVV.

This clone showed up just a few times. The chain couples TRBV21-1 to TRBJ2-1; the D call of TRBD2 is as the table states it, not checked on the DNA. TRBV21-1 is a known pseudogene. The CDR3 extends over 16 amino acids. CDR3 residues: CASSKALGGRVNEQFF. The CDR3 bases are TGTGCCAGCAGCAAAGCGCTTGGCGGGAGAGTCAATGAGCAGTTCTTC.

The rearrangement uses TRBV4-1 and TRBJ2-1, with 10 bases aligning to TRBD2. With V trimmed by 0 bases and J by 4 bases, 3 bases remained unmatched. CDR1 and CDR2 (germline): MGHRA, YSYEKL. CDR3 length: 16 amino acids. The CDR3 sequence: CASSQETTSGYNEQFF. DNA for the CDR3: TGCGCCAGCAGCCAAGAGACGACTAGCGGGTACAATGAGCAGTTCTTC.

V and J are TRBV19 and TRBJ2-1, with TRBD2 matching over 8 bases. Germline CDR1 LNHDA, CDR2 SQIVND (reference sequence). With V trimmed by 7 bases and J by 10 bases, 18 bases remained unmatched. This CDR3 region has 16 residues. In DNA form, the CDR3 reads TGTGCCAGTAATCCCCTCCCTAGCGGGCCGCTTTCCGAGCAGTTCTTC. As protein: CASNPLPSGPLSEQFF.

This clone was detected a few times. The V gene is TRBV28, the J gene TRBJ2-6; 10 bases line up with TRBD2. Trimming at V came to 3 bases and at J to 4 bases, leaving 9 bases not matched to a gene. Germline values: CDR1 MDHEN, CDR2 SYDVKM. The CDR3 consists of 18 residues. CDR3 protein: CASSFHPSGSPGANVLTF. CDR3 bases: TGTGCCAGCAGTTTTCATCCTAGCGGGAGCCCCGGGGCCAACGTCCTGACTTTC. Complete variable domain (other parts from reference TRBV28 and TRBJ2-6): DVKVTQSSRYLVKRTGEKVFLECVQDMDHENMFWYRQDPGLGLRLIYFSYDVKMKEKGDIPEGYSVSREKKERFSLILESASTNQTSMYLCASSFHPSGSPGANVLTFGAGSRLTVL.

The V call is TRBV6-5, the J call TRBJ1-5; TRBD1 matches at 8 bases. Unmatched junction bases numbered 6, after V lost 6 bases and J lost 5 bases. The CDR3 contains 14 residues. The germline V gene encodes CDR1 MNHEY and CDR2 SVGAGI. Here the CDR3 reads CASSLGQGDQPQHF. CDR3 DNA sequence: TGTGCCAGCAGCCTTGGACAGGGCGATCAGCCCCAGCATTTT.